These 21 T cell receptor beta chains came from one sample sequenced in a study of post-analysis software for immune sequencing data. Unique molecular identifiers were carried by the TCR beta cDNA libraries. TCRdb called the PCR reads again in MiXCR, with one record for every CDR3 protein. The sample holds about 400,000 distinct CDR3 sequences; about a third are singletons and the top ten take 13%. Study-level results: The five TRBV segments detected at higher frequency in patients than in controls included TRBV5-6, TRBV5-1 and TRBV20-1.

No antigens are known for them. The sample was blood. The receptor set was obtained from a girl between 10 and 17 years old with multiple sclerosis.

The CDR3 sequence: CATSRWDRGTGELFF. CDR3 DNA: TGTGCCACCAGCAGATGGGACAGGGGCACCGGGGAGCTGTTTTTT. This chain joins TRBV15 and TRBJ2-2, with 10 bases aligning to TRBD1. CDR1 and CDR2 (germline): LNHNV, YYDKDF (reference sequence). The V and J ends lost 2 bases and 4 bases, in that order; junction bases with no gene match: 1. The CDR3 is made up of 15 amino acids.

This clonotype was recorded a few times. The J gene is TRBJ1-2, the V gene TRBV5-1; TRBD1 matches 7 bases. CDR3 length: 13 amino acids. Looked up from germline, CDR1 is SGHRS and CDR2 is YFSETQ. Trimming at V came to 3 bases and at J to 8 bases, leaving 7 bases not matched to a gene. The CDR3 loop reads CASSSGQERGYTF. As DNA, the CDR3 is TGCGCCAGCAGCTCCGGACAGGAACGGGGCTACACCTTC.

In this sample, this clonotype turned up a few times. This rearrangement joins TRBV6-2 or TRBV6-3 to TRBJ1-2; D might be TRBD1 (6 bases). This CDR3 spans 13 amino acids. The V gene's germline CDR1 is MNHEY and CDR2 SVGEGT. The V end was cut by 5 bases, the J end by 4 bases, with 11 bases between. The CDR3 nucleotides read TGTGCCAGCAGTCACAGGGACGGCTATGGCTACACCTTC. Its translation is CASSHRDGYGYTF.

The chain links TRBV10-3 to TRBJ1-2; D call uncertain. Germline V CDR1 and CDR2: ENHRY, SYGVKD. CDR3 length: 14 residues. The ends were cut back, 6 bases at V and 0 bases at J, with 11 bases in the middle. The CDR3 is CAIRSLAANYGYTF. The CDR3 DNA reads TGTGCCATCAGGTCGCTAGCAGCTAACTATGGCTACACCTTC.

Points on this clonotype: Sequence at one end of the junction differs from germline and may be a read error. V and J are TRBV6-1 and TRBJ1-1; 7 bases line up with TRBD1. The germline V gene encodes CDR1 MNHNS and CDR2 SASEGT. This CDR3 contains 17 residues. CDR3 bases: TGTGCCAGCAGTGAAAGAGGACCCGGGACAGTGAACACTAAAGCTTTCTTT. Protein sequence: CASSERGPGTVNTKAFF.

The rearrangement joins TRBV4-2 to TRBJ2-3; a weak D match, TRBD1 (5 bases). This CDR3 region has 15 residues. V was cut by 1 base and J by 2 bases, with 10 bases left in between. Germline CDR1 is LGHNA and CDR2 is YNFKEQ. CDR3 amino acids: CASSQGGGNTDTQYF. CDR3 DNA: TGTGCCAGCAGCCAAGGGGGCGGCAACACAGATACGCAGTATTTT.

The gene calls are TRBV29-1 and TRBJ1-1; the D is unclear. The ends were cut back, 4 bases at V and 3 bases at J, with 9 bases in the middle. Germline V lookup: CDR1 SQVTM, CDR2 ANQGSEA. The CDR3 runs to 12 residues. The CDR3 sequence: CSVVLLDTEAFF. The CDR3 coding sequence is TGCAGCGTTGTCCTTTTGGACACTGAAGCTTTCTTT.

This clonotype was observed a few times. The V gene is TRBV5-1, the J gene TRBJ2-5; D gene ambiguous. CDR1 is SGHRS and CDR2 is YFSETQ in the germline V gene. The CDR3 is 14 amino acids. The V and J ends lost 2 bases and 0 bases respectively, with 8 bases between them. The CDR3 sequence: CASSLRVDQETQYF. The CDR3 region has the DNA TGCGCCAGCAGCTTACGAGTAGACCAAGAGACCCAGTACTTC. The whole variable domain, remainder taken from reference TRBV5-1 and TRBJ2-5, is KAGVTQTPRYLIKTRGQQVTLSCSPISGHRSVSWYQQTPGQGLQFLFEYFSETQRNKGNFPGRFSGRQFSNSRSEMNVSTLELGDSALYLCASSLRVDQETQYFGPGTRLLVL.

V gene TRBV7-2 combines with J gene TRBJ2-7; weak D call: TRBD1 (5 bases). V was cut by 3 bases and J by 2 bases, with 14 bases left in between. CDR1 and CDR2 (germline): SGHTA, FQGNSA. The CDR3 contains 15 residues. CDR3 sequence: CASSFQPGLAYEQYF. In DNA form, the CDR3 reads TGTGCCAGCAGCTTTCAACCAGGGCTGGCCTACGAGCAGTACTTC.

CDR3: CASSETGDGNQPQHF. DNA for the CDR3: TGCGCCAGCAGCGAGACAGGGGATGGCAATCAGCCCCAGCATTTT. The chain couples TRBV4-1 to TRBJ1-5, with 8 bases aligning to TRBD1. V dropped 5 bases and J dropped 2; count of bases not matched to a gene: 5. CDR1 is MGHRA, CDR2 YSYEKL, per germline. There are 15 residues in the CDR3.

This clonotype was seen only a few times. This chain connects TRBV5-6 to TRBJ1-2; D ambiguous. The CDR3 totals 12 residues. V was pared by 6 bases and J by 8 bases, with 14 bases between. The germline V gene has CDR1 SGHDT and CDR2 YYEEEE. CDR3: CASTLTGRGYTF. In DNA form, the CDR3 reads TGTGCCAGCACCCTGACCGGGAGGGGCTACACCTTC.

The rearrangement uses TRBV10-3 and TRBJ1-1, with a weak D call TRBD1 (6 bases). Deletions cut 2 bases from V and 2 bases from J, with 12 bases between. CDR1 is ENHRY, CDR2 SYGVKD, per germline. There are 15 residues in the CDR3. This CDR3 reads CAISEEGGVNTEAFF. The CDR3 nucleotides read TGTGCCATCAGTGAGGAGGGGGGAGTTAACACTGAAGCTTTCTTT.

The genes are TRBV15 and TRBJ2-2, with D perhaps given as TRBD1 or TRBD2 (5 bases each). The germline V gene encodes CDR1 LNHNV and CDR2 YYDKDF (reference sequence). V shed 8 bases and J shed 2 bases, with 9 bases lying between them. This CDR3 region has 13 residues. The CDR3: CATGDGNTGELFF. CDR3 coding DNA: TGTGCCACCGGGGACGGAAACACCGGGGAGCTGTTTTTT.

The chain links TRBV28 to TRBJ1-1; D might be TRBD1 (5 bases). Per germline, CDR1 MDHEN and CDR2 SYDVKM. This CDR3 region has 13 residues. With 3 bases removed from V and 12 bases from J, the gap between germline ends came to 17 bases. CDR3 nucleotide sequence: TGTGCCAGCAGTTTCCGATCGGGAGGGGTGACTTTCTTT. Its translation is CASSFRSGGVTFF.

The gene calls are TRBV14 and TRBJ1-1; the D gene is possibly TRBD1 (5 bases). The CDR3 loop spans 13 amino acids. Trimming left V 4 bases short and J 3 bases short, with 9 bases between. The germline V gene encodes CDR1 SGHDN and CDR2 FVKESK. The DNA of the CDR3 is TGTGCCAGCAGCCTAAGACAGTACACTGAAGCTTTCTTT. Translating it yields CASSLRQYTEAFF.

This clonotype was seen once. The chain employs TRBV7-6 and TRBJ2-1; no reliable D call. CDR1 SGHVS and CDR2 FNYEAQ come from the germline V gene. The CDR3 length is 13 residues. V shed 1 base and J shed 9 bases, with 10 bases lying between them. This CDR3 is CASSLELAGEQFF. The CDR3 DNA sequence: TGTGCCAGCAGCTTAGAGTTGGCTGGTGAGCAGTTCTTC.

The V call is TRBV28, the J call TRBJ2-3; D might be TRBD2 (6 bases). This CDR3 contains 13 residues. The V and J ends lost 6 bases and 4 bases respectively, with 11 bases between them. Germline V lookup: CDR1 MDHEN, CDR2 SYDVKM. CDR3 DNA: TGTGCCAGCAGGGGACTTGGGGCAGATACGCAGTATTTT. Its protein is CASRGLGADTQYF.

This chain connects TRBV5-1 to TRBJ1-5; a possible D gene is TRBD1 (5 bases). This CDR3 is built from 13 residues. Trimming took off 4 bases at V and 9 bases at J, with 14 bases between the two ends. Germline V gives CDR1 SGHRS, CDR2 YFSETQ. The DNA of the CDR3 is TGCGCCAGCAGCATGGACGGGACGTTGCCCCAGCATTTT. This translates into CASSMDGTLPQHF.

The chain carries TRBV7-2 and TRBJ2-5; TRBD2 matches 13 bases. The DNA end lines up better with TRBJ2-7; the J call may be wrong. This CDR3 comprises 16 residues. Germline-derived CDR1 and CDR2 are SGHTA and FQGNSA. CDR3 bases: TGTGCCAGCAGCTGGGGACTAGCGGGGCGCTTGGGCGAGCAGTACGTC. Translating it yields CASSWGLAGRLGEQYV.

This clonotype was seen only a few times. CDR3 protein: CASSEGRDTEAFF. The CDR3, as DNA: TGTGCCAGCAGTGAGGGGAGGGACACTGAAGCTTTCTTT. The genes are TRBV25-1 and TRBJ1-1; D is uncertain. V was trimmed by 3 bases and J by 3 bases, leaving 8 bases between them. Germline V gene data show CDR1 as MGHDK and CDR2 as SYGVNS. This CDR3 spans 13 amino acids.

This chain uses TRBV6-2 or TRBV6-3 with TRBJ2-7; 8 bases agree with TRBD1. Germline values: CDR1 MNHEY, CDR2 SVGEGT. V was pared by 10 bases and J by 2 bases, with 4 bases of the junction left unmatched. CDR3 length equals 12 residues. CDR3 nucleotide sequence: TGTGCCACAGGGGGCAGACCCTACGAGCAGTACTTC. It yields the protein CATGGRPYEQYF.